Listed here are 18 T cell receptor beta chains from one sample, sequenced in a study of OX40 agonist ivuxolimab in advanced cancers. The method behind the library was the immunoSEQ multiplex PCR assay. TCRdb took over this immuneACCESS table, retaining in-frame rearrangements with V and J assigned. Such tables are incomplete; in checked studies, under half of the missing clones stem from an unresolved V gene, and the remainder is unexplained. The sample includes about 71,000 clones, with approximately 90% observed a single time. The top ten clones comprise about 14% of the sample. Source: CD4+ or CD8+ T cells sorted from blood, taken in a trial of the OX40 agonist ivuxolimab. The receptors were sampled from an adult with an advanced solid tumor such as melanoma, head and neck, liver or kidney cancer.

The chain is built from TRBV11-3 and TRBJ2-1; tentatively, D is TRBD2 (6 bases). V gave up 5 bases and J gave up 6 bases, with 14 bases separating them. The CDR3 is 14 amino acids. Germline lookup yields CDR1 SGHNT and CDR2 YENEEA. CDR3 nucleotide sequence: TGTGCCAGCAGCCCCTGGGACGGGGGCAATGAGCAGTTCTTC. Its protein product is CASSPWDGGNEQFF.

The table lists this clone with a count of one. This chain uses TRBV5-4 with TRBJ2-1; no definite D call. Between the trimmed V and J ends, which lost 4 bases and 9 bases, there was a span of 17 bases. This CDR3 comprises 14 residues. CDR1 is SGHNT, CDR2 YYREEE, per germline (reference sequence). CDR3 nucleotides: TGTGCCAGCAGCCCGGCCCCCTCTAACGGTGAGCAGTTCTTC. Its translation is CASSPAPSNGEQFF.

The V call is TRBV29-1, the J call TRBJ1-2, with 8 bases matching TRBD1. The CDR3 covers 11 residues. Germline V gene data show CDR1 as SQVTM and CDR2 as ANQGSEA. After removal of 5 bases from V and 7 bases from J, the junction contained 3 bases not matched to a gene. In nucleotides, the CDR3 is TGCAGCGTTCCAGGGGGCGGTGGCTACACCTTC. It specifies CSVPGGGGYTF.

This chain joins TRBV7-2 and TRBJ2-2, with no clear D. With 5 bases removed from V and 5 bases from J, the gap between germline ends came to 6 bases. CDR1 and CDR2 (germline): SGHTA, FQGNSA. The CDR3 totals 12 residues. The CDR3 nucleotides are TGTGCCAGCAGCCAGCCAACCGGGGAGCTGTTTTTT. Translation gives CASSQPTGELFF.

The gene calls are TRBV4-1 and TRBJ2-7; no clear D. The V gene lost 0 bases and the J gene lost 6 bases, with 12 bases spanning the gap. Germline lookup yields CDR1 MGHRA and CDR2 YSYEKL. This CDR3 has 14 amino acids. CDR3 nucleotide sequence: TGCGCCAGCAGCCAAGAGGCACTCGTCTCCGAGCAGTACTTC. It yields the protein CASSQEALVSEQYF.

The chain employs TRBV27 and TRBJ2-6; D call uncertain. Germline V gene sequence: CDR1 MNHEY, CDR2 SMNVEV (reference sequence). The CDR3 extends over 12 amino acids. The V gene lost 10 bases and the J gene lost 3 bases, with 7 bases spanning the gap. As DNA, the CDR3 is TGTGCCACCTGGGATGGGGCCAACGTCCTGACTTTC. Protein product: CATWDGANVLTF.

V and J are TRBV6-1 and TRBJ2-3, with a possible D match to TRBD1 (7 bases). V lost 7 bases, J lost 0 bases, and 14 bases lay in between. The CDR3 spans 15 residues. The germline V gene has CDR1 MNHNS and CDR2 SASEGT. The CDR3 loop reads CASTTGTASTDTQYF. The CDR3 coding sequence is TGTGCCAGCACGACAGGGACTGCTAGCACAGATACGCAGTATTTT.

This chain links TRBV28 with TRBJ2-5; D possibly corresponds to TRBD2 (6 bases). The DNA end favors TRBJ2-7, so the J call may be wrong. CDR1 MDHEN and CDR2 SYDVKM come from the germline V gene. This CDR3 has 13 amino acids. CDR3 region: CASSLAGSYEQYF. The CDR3 DNA is TGTGCCAGCAGTTTAGCGGGAAGCTACGAGCAGTACTTC.

This rearrangement joins TRBV11-2 to TRBJ2-7; TRBD1 matches 8 bases. V lost 5 bases, J lost 1 base, and 7 bases stayed unmatched. CDR1 is SGHAT, CDR2 FQNNGV, per germline. This CDR3 contains 15 residues. The CDR3 loop is CASSPGTGFSYEQYF. The CDR3 bases are TGTGCCAGCAGCCCCGGGACAGGCTTTTCCTACGAGCAGTACTTC.

The rearrangement uses TRBV15 and TRBJ2-2, with 7 bases that match TRBD1. Germline loops: CDR1 LNHNV, CDR2 YYDKDF (reference sequence). The V segment lost 4 bases and the J segment 7 bases; nucleotides outside the gene matches: 9. The CDR3 loop spans 15 amino acids. The CDR3 DNA follows: TGTGCCACCAGCAATCCAGGGGGAAGGTACGGGGAGCTGTTTTTT. Encoded protein: CATSNPGGRYGELFF.

The genes are TRBV6-6 and TRBJ1-6; D call uncertain. Germline CDR1 and CDR2: MNHNY and SVGAGI (reference sequence). The CDR3 length is 12 residues. The V end was cut by 8 bases, the J end by 0 bases, with 2 bases between. CDR3 sequence: CASYSYNSPLHF. Here the CDR3 DNA reads TGTGCCAGCTACTCCTATAATTCACCCCTCCACTTT.

The chain combines TRBV6-4 with TRBJ2-7, with 14 positions matching TRBD2. The V segment lost 2 bases and the J segment 6 bases; nucleotides outside the gene matches: 12. Germline V gene lookup returns CDR1 MRHNA and CDR2 SNTAGT. There are 18 residues in the CDR3. CDR3 bases: TGTGCCAGCAGTGACAAGGGACTAGCGGGAGCAGTTCCTTCCGAGCAGTACTTC. Amino acid sequence: CASSDKGLAGAVPSEQYF.

The chain combines TRBV28 with TRBJ1-5, with a weak D call TRBD1 (5 bases). The ends were cut back, 6 bases at V and 6 bases at J, with 15 bases in the middle. The length of the CDR3 is 14 residues. Looked up from germline, CDR1 is MDHEN and CDR2 is SYDVKM. The CDR3 here is CASRDPGPGQPQHF. CDR3 sequence (DNA): TGTGCCAGCAGGGATCCGGGACCGGGTCAGCCCCAGCATTTT.

V and J are TRBV15 and TRBJ2-2; D may be TRBD2 (6 bases). Germline lookup yields CDR1 LNHNV and CDR2 YYDKDF (reference sequence). The CDR3 has 15 amino acids. Trimming shortened V by 4 bases and J by 4 bases, and 13 bases separated the two germline ends. The DNA of the CDR3 is TGTGCCACCAGCACATCGGGAGTAGTCACCGGGGAGCTGTTTTTT. Translation: CATSTSGVVTGELFF.

V gene TRBV4-3 combines with J gene TRBJ2-7, with D perhaps TRBD1 (6 bases). Trimming removed 8 bases at V and 5 bases at J, with 16 bases between. Germline V gene data show CDR1 as LGHNA and CDR2 as YSLEER. The CDR3 loop spans 13 amino acids. CDR3 in amino acids: CASSPGVLHEQYF. CDR3 bases: TGCGCCAGCTCTCCAGGGGTCCTTCACGAGCAGTACTTC.

The chain joins TRBV13 to TRBJ2-3, with 9 bases identical to TRBD2. CDR1 PRHDT and CDR2 FYEKMQ come from the germline V gene (reference sequence). This CDR3 has 15 residues. The V and J ends lost 6 bases and 8 bases, in that order; junction bases with no gene match: 12. CDR3 in DNA: TGTGCCAGCAGTGTCTATGTAGCGGGAGTCGGTACGCAGTATTTT. Translated, it gives CASSVYVAGVGTQYF.

This clone has a single count. The chain has TRBV28 and TRBJ1-4, with 7 bases matching TRBD1. Germline loops: CDR1 MDHEN, CDR2 SYDVKM. The CDR3 totals 16 residues. Losses at the gene ends were 6 bases for V and 1 base for J; bases not matched to a gene: 8. The CDR3 reads CASRDDREETNEKLFF. DNA for the CDR3: TGTGCCAGCAGGGACGACAGGGAGGAAACTAATGAAAAACTGTTTTTT.

The chain carries TRBV7-2 and TRBJ2-5, with 8 bases matching TRBD1. This CDR3 is built from 13 residues. CDR1 SGHTA and CDR2 FQGNSA come from the germline V gene. V was clipped by 5 bases and J by 6 bases; unmatched bases: 5. The CDR3 sequence is CASSRGQGQTQYF. The CDR3, as DNA: TGTGCCAGCAGCCGTGGACAGGGACAGACCCAGTACTTC. The whole variable domain, remainder taken from reference TRBV7-2 and TRBJ2-5, is GAGVSQSPSNKVTEKGKDVELRCDPISGHTALYWYRQSLGQGLEFLIYFQGNSAPDKSGLPSDRFSAERTGGSVSTLTIQRTQQEDSAVYLCASSRGQGQTQYFGPGTRLLVL.